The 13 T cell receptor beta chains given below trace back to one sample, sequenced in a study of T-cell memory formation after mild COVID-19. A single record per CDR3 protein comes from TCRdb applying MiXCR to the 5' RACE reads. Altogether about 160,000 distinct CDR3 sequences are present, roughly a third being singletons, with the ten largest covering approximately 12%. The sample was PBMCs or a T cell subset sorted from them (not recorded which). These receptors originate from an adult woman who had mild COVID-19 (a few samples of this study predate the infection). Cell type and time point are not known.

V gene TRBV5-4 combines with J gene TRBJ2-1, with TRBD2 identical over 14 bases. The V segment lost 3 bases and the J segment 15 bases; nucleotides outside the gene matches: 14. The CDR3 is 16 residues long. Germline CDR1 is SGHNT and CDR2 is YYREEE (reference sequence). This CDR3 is CASSSETSGRAQYLFF. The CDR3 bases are TGTGCCAGCAGCTCGGAGACTAGCGGGAGGGCCCAGTATCTGTTCTTC.

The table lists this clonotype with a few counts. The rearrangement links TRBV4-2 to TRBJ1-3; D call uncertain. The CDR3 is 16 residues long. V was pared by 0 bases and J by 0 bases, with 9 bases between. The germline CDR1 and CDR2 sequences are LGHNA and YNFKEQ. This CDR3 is CASSQDLGNSGNTIYF. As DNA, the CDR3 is TGTGCCAGCAGCCAAGATCTAGGCAACTCTGGAAACACCATATATTTT.

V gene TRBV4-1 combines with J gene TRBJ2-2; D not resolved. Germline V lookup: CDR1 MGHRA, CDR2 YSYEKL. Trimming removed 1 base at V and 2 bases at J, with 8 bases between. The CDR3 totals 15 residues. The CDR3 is CASSQVQFNTGELFF. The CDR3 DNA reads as TGCGCCAGCAGCCAAGTCCAGTTCAACACCGGGGAGCTGTTTTTT.

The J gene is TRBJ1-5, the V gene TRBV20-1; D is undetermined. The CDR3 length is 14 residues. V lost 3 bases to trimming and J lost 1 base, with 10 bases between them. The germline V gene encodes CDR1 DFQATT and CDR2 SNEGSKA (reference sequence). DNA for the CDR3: TGCAGTGCTAGTAGAGGCCCAAGCAATCAGCCCCAGCATTTT. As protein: CSASRGPSNQPQHF.

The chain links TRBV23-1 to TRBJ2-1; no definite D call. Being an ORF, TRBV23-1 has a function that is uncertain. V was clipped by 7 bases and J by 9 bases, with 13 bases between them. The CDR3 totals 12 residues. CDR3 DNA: TGCGCCAGCATGTTTCAGGATATTGAGCAGTTCTTC. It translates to CASMFQDIEQFF.

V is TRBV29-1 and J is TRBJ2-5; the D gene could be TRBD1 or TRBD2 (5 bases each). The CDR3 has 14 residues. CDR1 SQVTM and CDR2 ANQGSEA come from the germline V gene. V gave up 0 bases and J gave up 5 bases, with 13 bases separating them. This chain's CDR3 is CSVEDPRGRETQYF. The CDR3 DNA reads TGCAGCGTTGAAGATCCGAGGGGCAGGGAGACCCAGTACTTC.

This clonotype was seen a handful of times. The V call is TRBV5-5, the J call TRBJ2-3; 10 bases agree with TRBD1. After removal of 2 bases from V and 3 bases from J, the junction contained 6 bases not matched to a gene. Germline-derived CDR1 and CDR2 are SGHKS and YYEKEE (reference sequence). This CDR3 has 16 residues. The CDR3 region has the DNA TGTGCCAGCAGCTTAGGTCGGGACAGGGGAACAGATACGCAGTATTTT. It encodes CASSLGRDRGTDTQYF.

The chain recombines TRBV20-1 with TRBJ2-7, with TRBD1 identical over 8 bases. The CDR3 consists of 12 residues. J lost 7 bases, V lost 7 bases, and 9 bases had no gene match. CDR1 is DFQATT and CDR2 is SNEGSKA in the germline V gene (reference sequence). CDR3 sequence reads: CSVTDREWEQYF. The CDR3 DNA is TGCAGTGTAACGGACAGGGAGTGGGAGCAGTACTTC.

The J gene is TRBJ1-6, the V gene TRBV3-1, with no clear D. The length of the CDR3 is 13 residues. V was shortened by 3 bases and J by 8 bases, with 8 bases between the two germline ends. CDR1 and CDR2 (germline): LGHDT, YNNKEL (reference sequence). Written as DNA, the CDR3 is TGTGCCAGCAGCCATCGGGAGGATTCACCCCTCCACTTT. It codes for CASSHREDSPLHF. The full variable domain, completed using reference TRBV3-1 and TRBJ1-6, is DTAVSQTPKYLVTQMGNDKSIKCEQNLGHDTMYWYKQDSKKFLKIMFSYNNKELIINETVPNRFSPKSPDKAHLNLHINSLELGDSAVYFCASSHREDSPLHFGNGTRLTVT.

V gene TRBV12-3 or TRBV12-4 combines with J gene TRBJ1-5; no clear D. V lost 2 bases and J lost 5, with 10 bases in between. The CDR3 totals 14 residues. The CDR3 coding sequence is TGTGCCAGCAGTTTATGGGCAGGTGATCAGCCCCAGCATTTT. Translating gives CASSLWAGDQPQHF.

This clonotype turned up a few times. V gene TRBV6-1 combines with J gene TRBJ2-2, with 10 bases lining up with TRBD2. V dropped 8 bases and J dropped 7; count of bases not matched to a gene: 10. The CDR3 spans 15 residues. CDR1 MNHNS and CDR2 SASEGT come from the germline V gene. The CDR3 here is CASSSGGVLDGELFF. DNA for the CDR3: TGTGCCAGCTCGAGCGGGGGGGTCCTGGACGGGGAGCTGTTTTTT.

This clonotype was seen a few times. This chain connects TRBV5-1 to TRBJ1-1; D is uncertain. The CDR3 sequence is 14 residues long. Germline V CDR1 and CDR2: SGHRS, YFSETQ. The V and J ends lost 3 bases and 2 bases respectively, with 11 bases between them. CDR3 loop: CASSSTQRNTEAFF. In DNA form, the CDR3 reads TGCGCCAGCAGCTCCACACAGCGTAACACTGAAGCTTTCTTT.

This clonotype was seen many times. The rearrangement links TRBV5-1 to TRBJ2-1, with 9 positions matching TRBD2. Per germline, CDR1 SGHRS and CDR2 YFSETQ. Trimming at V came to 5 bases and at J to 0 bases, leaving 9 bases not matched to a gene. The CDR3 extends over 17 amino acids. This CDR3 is CASSREAGGPSYNEQFF. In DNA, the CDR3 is TGCGCCAGCAGTCGAGAAGCGGGGGGCCCCTCCTACAATGAGCAGTTCTTC. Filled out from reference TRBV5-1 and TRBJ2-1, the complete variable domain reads KAGVTQTPRYLIKTRGQQVTLSCSPISGHRSVSWYQQTPGQGLQFLFEYFSETQRNKGNFPGRFSGRQFSNSRSEMNVSTLELGDSALYLCASSREAGGPSYNEQFFGPGTRLTVL.